This T cell receptor beta chain came from a study of immune characterization of retroperitoneal liposarcoma. This CDR3 has 16 amino acids. The germline V gene has CDR1 MNHNS and CDR2 SASEGT. V shed 5 bases, J shed 7 bases, and the junction held 8 bases outside the gene matches. This clonotype was recorded a few times. TCRdb itself ran the PCR reads through MiXCR, one entry per CDR3 protein. The data contain over 8,000 distinct CDR3 sequences, 37% of them singletons. The TCR sequence derives from a male donor with retroperitoneal liposarcoma. The rearrangement links TRBV6-1 to TRBJ2-1; 13 bases fit TRBD2. The sample taken for sequencing was tumor tissue. CDR3 residues: CASSNPTSGRVNEQFF. DNA of the CDR3: TGTGCCAGCAGTAATCCAACTAGCGGGAGGGTTAATGAGCAGTTCTTC.